This T cell receptor beta chain was captured by sequencing in a study of T-cell reconstitution after alpha-beta-depleted transplantation in children. This clonotype appeared a few times. The CDR3 is 13 amino acids. J gave up 8 bases and V 5 bases, and 3 bases lay outside the gene matches. Germline loops: CDR1 SGHAT, CDR2 FQNNGV. This sample's TCRbeta library carried unique molecular identifier barcodes. MiXCR, applied by TCRdb to the PCR reads, yields one record per CDR3 protein. The sample includes approximately 350,000 distinct CDR3 sequences, over 9% seen only once; the top ten take approximately 2.3%.

This specimen was PBMCs from the stem cell graft donor, taken from the stem cell graft. The genes are TRBV11-2 and TRBJ2-1, with TRBD1 identical over 10 bases. This receptor was identified in a human donor who donated a stem cell graft to a child with acute lymphoblastic leukemia. CDR3 sequence: CASSRDRGYEQFF. CDR3 in DNA: TGTGCCAGCAGCCGGGACAGGGGTTATGAGCAGTTCTTC.